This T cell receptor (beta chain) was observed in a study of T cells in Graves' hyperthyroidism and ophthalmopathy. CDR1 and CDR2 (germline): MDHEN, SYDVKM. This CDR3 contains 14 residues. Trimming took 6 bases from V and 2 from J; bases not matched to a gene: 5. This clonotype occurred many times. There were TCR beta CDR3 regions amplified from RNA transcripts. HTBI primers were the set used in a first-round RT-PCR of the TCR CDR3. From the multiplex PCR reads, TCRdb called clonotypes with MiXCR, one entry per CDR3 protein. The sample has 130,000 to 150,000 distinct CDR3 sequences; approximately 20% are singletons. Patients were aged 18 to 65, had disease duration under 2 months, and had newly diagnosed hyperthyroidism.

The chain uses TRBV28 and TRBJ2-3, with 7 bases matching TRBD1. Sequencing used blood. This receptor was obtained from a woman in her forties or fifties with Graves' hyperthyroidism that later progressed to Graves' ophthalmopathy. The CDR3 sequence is CASSRGQITDTQYF. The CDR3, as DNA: TGTGCCAGCAGCCGGGGACAGATCACAGATACGCAGTATTTT.